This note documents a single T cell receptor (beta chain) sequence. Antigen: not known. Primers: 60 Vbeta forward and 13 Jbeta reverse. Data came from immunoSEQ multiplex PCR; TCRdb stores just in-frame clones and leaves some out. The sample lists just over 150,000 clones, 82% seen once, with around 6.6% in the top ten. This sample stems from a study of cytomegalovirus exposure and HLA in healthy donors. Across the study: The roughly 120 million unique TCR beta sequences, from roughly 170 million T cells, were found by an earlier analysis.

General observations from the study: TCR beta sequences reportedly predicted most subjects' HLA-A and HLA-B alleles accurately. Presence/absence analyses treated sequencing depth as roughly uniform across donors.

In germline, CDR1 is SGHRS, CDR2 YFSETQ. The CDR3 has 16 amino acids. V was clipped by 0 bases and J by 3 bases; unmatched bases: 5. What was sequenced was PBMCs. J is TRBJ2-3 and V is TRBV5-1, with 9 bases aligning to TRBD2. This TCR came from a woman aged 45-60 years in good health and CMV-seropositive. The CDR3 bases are TGCGCCAGCAGCTTGGGACTAGCGGTGGGGACAGATACGCAGTATTTT. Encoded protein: CASSLGLAVGTDTQYF.